Each of the 28 T cell receptor beta chains below was sequenced from the same sample in a study of T-cell memory formation after mild COVID-19. TCRdb independently ran MiXCR on the 5' RACE reads; one entry per CDR3 protein. The data show roughly 120,000 distinct CDR3 sequences, approximately 15% seen once. Sequences were obtained from PBMCs or a T cell subset sorted from them (not recorded which). The receptors come from an adult woman who had mild COVID-19 (a few samples of this study predate the infection). Cell type and time point are not known.

There are a few counts of this clonotype. This chain connects TRBV2 to TRBJ2-7, with D uncertain. Trimming left V 7 bases short and J 4 bases short, with 5 bases between. Germline V gene sequence: CDR1 SNHLY, CDR2 FYNNEI. The CDR3 consists of 10 residues. The CDR3 DNA sequence: TGTGCCAGCACCAATTACGAGCAGTACTTC. Translation: CASTNYEQYF.

This clonotype occurred many times. This sequence joins TRBV5-5 and TRBJ2-2; D is ambiguous. The V gene lost 0 bases and the J gene lost 3 bases, with 12 bases spanning the gap. Germline values: CDR1 SGHKS, CDR2 YYEKEE (reference sequence). The length of the CDR3 is 16 residues. CDR3 in amino acids: CASSLGWGKDTGELFF. The CDR3 coding sequence is TGTGCCAGCAGCTTGGGATGGGGAAAGGACACCGGGGAGCTGTTTTTT.

This clonotype was observed a few times. The genes are TRBV7-9 and TRBJ1-1, with D perhaps matching TRBD1 (5 bases). The germline V gene has CDR1 SEHNR and CDR2 FQNEAQ (reference sequence). The CDR3 contains 16 residues. V lost 2 bases and J lost 0, with 13 bases in between. The DNA of the CDR3 is TGTGCCAGCAGCTTAAGCCGGGGGGGTATGAACACTGAAGCTTTCTTT. It translates to CASSLSRGGMNTEAFF.

The sample holds a few counts of this clonotype. This rearrangement joins TRBV7-2 to TRBJ1-5; D uncertain. This CDR3 comprises 14 residues. Germline values: CDR1 SGHTA, CDR2 FQGNSA. V gave up 3 bases and J gave up 3 bases, with 9 bases separating them. The CDR3 DNA follows: TGTGCCAGCAGCTTTACCAGGACCAATCAGCCCCAGCATTTT. Translated, it gives CASSFTRTNQPQHF.

This clonotype was counted only a few times. This chain uses TRBV7-9 with TRBJ2-7; D remains ambiguous. Germline V gene lookup returns CDR1 SEHNR and CDR2 FQNEAQ (reference sequence). The CDR3 length is 11 residues. The V end lost 2 bases, the J end lost 6 bases, and 5 bases lay between the germline ends. Here the CDR3 DNA reads TGTGCCAGCAGCTTAAGTGTCGAGCAGTACTTC. Its protein is CASSLSVEQYF.

This clonotype has just one count. The chain recombines TRBV29-1 with TRBJ1-2; D gene uncertain. The CDR3 is 9 amino acids. Trimming took off 3 bases at V and 7 bases at J, with 3 bases between the two ends. Germline V gene lookup returns CDR1 SQVTM and CDR2 ANQGSEA. CDR3 loop: CSVEGGYTF. The DNA for the CDR3 is TGCAGCGTTGAGGGTGGCTACACCTTC.

This clonotype was observed a handful of times. V gene TRBV29-1 combines with J gene TRBJ2-2; TRBD2 matches 11 bases. Germline CDR1 SQVTM, CDR2 ANQGSEA. The V and J ends lost 4 bases and 2 bases, in that order; junction bases with no gene match: 15. CDR3 length equals 19 residues. DNA for the CDR3: TGCAGCGTTGGCCGCGTGGTAGCGGGGGGGGGTTTCAACACCGGGGAGCTGTTTTTT. This codes for CSVGRVVAGGGFNTGELFF.

A few counts support this clonotype. The chain recombines TRBV27 with TRBJ2-7, with 9 bases matching TRBD2. Germline CDR1 and CDR2: MNHEY and SMNVEV (reference sequence). CDR3 length: 15 amino acids. Trimming took 5 bases from V and 3 from J; bases not matched to a gene: 8. CDR3 sequence: CASSGGLAPSYEQYF. CDR3 nucleotide sequence: TGTGCCAGCAGTGGGGGACTAGCTCCCAGCTACGAGCAGTACTTC.

The V gene is TRBV5-5, the J gene TRBJ2-1; 10 nucleotides line up with TRBD1. CDR1 and CDR2 from the germline V gene are SGHKS and YYEKEE (reference sequence). Losses at the gene ends were 4 bases for V and 6 bases for J; bases not matched to a gene: 4. The CDR3 spans 14 residues. The CDR3 DNA reads TGTGCCAGCAGCCCTGGACAGGGGGGCAATGAGCAGTTCTTC. Its translation: CASSPGQGGNEQFF.

This clonotype was seen only a few times. This chain joins TRBV5-5 and TRBJ2-5, with D tentatively TRBD1 (6 bases). The V end lost 0 bases, the J end lost 5 bases, and 14 bases lay between the germline ends. CDR1 and CDR2 from the germline V gene are SGHKS and YYEKEE (reference sequence). This CDR3 has 15 residues. CDR3 residues: CASSLGAGTFETQYF. The CDR3 DNA reads TGTGCCAGCAGCTTGGGTGCCGGGACATTCGAGACCCAGTACTTC. The variable domain in full, completed from reference TRBV5-5 and TRBJ2-5, reads DAGVTQSPTHLIKTRGQQVTLRCSPISGHKSVSWYQQVLGQGPQFIFQYYEKEERGRGNFPDRFSARQFPNYSSELNVNALLLGDSALYLCASSLGAGTFETQYFGPGTRLLVL.

Only a few counts were recorded for this clonotype. The chain recombines TRBV5-1 with TRBJ1-1; 8 bases fit TRBD1. The germline V gene encodes CDR1 SGHRS and CDR2 YFSETQ. After removal of 4 bases from V and 0 bases from J, the junction contained 5 bases not matched to a gene. The CDR3 spans 15 residues. The CDR3 reads CASSTRQGMNTEAFF. The CDR3 region has the DNA TGCGCCAGCAGCACCCGACAGGGGATGAACACTGAAGCTTTCTTT.

V is TRBV10-3 and J is TRBJ2-5, with 11 bases fitting TRBD2. The CDR3 loop spans 16 amino acids. J was trimmed by 0 bases and V by 3 bases; bases with no gene match: 3. Germline V gives CDR1 ENHRY, CDR2 SYGVKD. This chain's CDR3 is CAISDGTSGDQETQYF. Written as DNA, the CDR3 is TGTGCCATCAGTGACGGGACTAGCGGAGACCAAGAGACCCAGTACTTC.

The table lists this clonotype with a few counts. The V call is TRBV19, the J call TRBJ1-1, with D hard to call. Germline CDR1 reads LNHDA; CDR2 reads SQIVND (reference sequence). The CDR3 runs to 13 residues. V dropped 6 bases and J dropped 2 bases, with 10 bases sitting between them. The CDR3 protein is CASRAATNTEAFF. DNA for the CDR3: TGTGCCAGTAGAGCAGCAACAAACACTGAAGCTTTCTTT.

This clonotype was observed at least ten times. The CDR3 sequence: CASSLGGGTQYF. CDR3 DNA sequence: TGTGCCAGCAGCTTGGGCGGGGGTACGCAGTATTTT. V gene TRBV7-3 combines with J gene TRBJ2-3; the match to TRBD2 covers 7 bases. CDR1 is SGHTA and CDR2 is FQGTGA in the germline V gene. V shed 3 bases, J shed 8 bases, and the junction held 2 bases outside the gene matches. The CDR3 sequence is 12 residues long.

The gene calls are TRBV5-1 and TRBJ2-5; D remains ambiguous. CDR3 length equals 14 residues. Trimming took off 4 bases at V and 3 bases at J, with 13 bases between the two ends. The germline V gene encodes CDR1 SGHRS and CDR2 YFSETQ. The CDR3 nucleotides are TGCGCCAGCAGCATCGGAACAGCCAAAGAGACCCAGTACTTC. This sequence encodes CASSIGTAKETQYF.

A few counts support this clonotype. This chain joins TRBV5-1 and TRBJ2-1, with 8 bases matching TRBD1. Germline CDR1 reads SGHRS; CDR2 reads YFSETQ. Trimming cost V 4 bases and J 7 bases; bases outside gene matches: 7. This CDR3 region has 14 residues. CDR3 coding DNA: TGCGCCAGCAGCCCGCCGGACAGGGTGAATGAGCAGTTCTTC. Protein product: CASSPPDRVNEQFF.

The sample holds a few counts of this clonotype. This chain links TRBV4-2 with TRBJ2-7, with D unclear. CDR1 is LGHNA, CDR2 YNFKEQ, per germline. This CDR3 spans 13 amino acids. V shed 1 base and J shed 6 bases, with 10 bases lying between them. The CDR3 nucleotides are TGTGCCAGCAGCCAAGGGAATGCCGTCGAGCAGTACTTC. It is translated as CASSQGNAVEQYF.

This chain connects TRBV5-1 to TRBJ2-5; D gene ambiguous. Germline values: CDR1 SGHRS, CDR2 YFSETQ. V shed 4 bases and J shed 2 bases, with 15 bases lying between them. The CDR3 totals 15 residues. This CDR3 is CASSADPGSQETQYF. CDR3 nucleotide sequence: TGCGCCAGCAGCGCCGACCCCGGAAGTCAAGAGACCCAGTACTTC.

The J gene is TRBJ2-7, the V gene TRBV5-1; tentatively, D is TRBD2 (5 bases). The ends were cut back, 0 bases at V and 5 bases at J, with 12 bases in the middle. Germline CDR1 reads SGHRS; CDR2 reads YFSETQ. The CDR3 runs to 14 residues. CDR3 sequence reads: CASSLGREGNEQYF. The CDR3 DNA reads as TGCGCCAGCAGCTTGGGTCGGGAAGGGAACGAGCAGTACTTC.

The gene calls are TRBV7-9 and TRBJ2-2; 8 nucleotides match TRBD1. Germline lookup yields CDR1 SEHNR and CDR2 FQNEAQ (reference sequence). V was clipped by 5 bases and J by 2 bases; unmatched bases: 7. The CDR3 contains 16 residues. DNA of the CDR3: TGTGCCAGCAGCCCCAGACAGGGGCTAAACACCGGGGAGCTGTTTTTT. This codes for CASSPRQGLNTGELFF.

The chain joins TRBV12-3 or TRBV12-4 to TRBJ2-5; TRBD2 might be the D (5 bases). V was trimmed by 6 bases and J by 5 bases, leaving 16 bases between them. The CDR3 is 14 residues long. The CDR3 DNA reads as TGTGCCAGCAGCTTCGGACTGTTTCGGGAGACCCAGTACTTC. Its protein is CASSFGLFRETQYF.

The table lists this clonotype with a few counts. The chain has TRBV7-2 and TRBJ2-1; 8 bases map to TRBD2. The CDR3 length is 17 residues. The ends lost 1 base at V and 5 bases at J; junction bases unmatched: 10. Germline values: CDR1 SGHTA, CDR2 FQGNSA. The CDR3 here is CASSLVPWAGGDNEQFF. As DNA, the CDR3 is TGTGCCAGCAGCTTAGTCCCATGGGCGGGAGGAGACAATGAGCAGTTCTTC. The whole variable domain, filled in from reference TRBV7-2 and TRBJ2-1, reads GAGVSQSPSNKVTEKGKDVELRCDPISGHTALYWYRQSLGQGLEFLIYFQGNSAPDKSGLPSDRFSAERTGGSVSTLTIQRTQQEDSAVYLCASSLVPWAGGDNEQFFGPGTRLTVL.

The chain joins TRBV5-1 to TRBJ1-1; weak D call: TRBD1 (6 bases). CDR1 and CDR2 (germline): SGHRS, YFSETQ. Trimming removed 0 bases at V and 1 base at J, with 10 bases between. The CDR3 totals 15 residues. The CDR3 reads CASSLAGQTNTEAFF. The CDR3 nucleotides are TGCGCCAGCAGCTTGGCAGGACAGACGAACACTGAAGCTTTCTTT.

This clonotype was seen only a few times. This rearrangement joins TRBV25-1 to TRBJ2-7; 9 bases line up with TRBD1. The germline gives CDR1 MGHDK, CDR2 SYGVNS. CDR3 length: 14 residues. Trimming removed 4 bases from V and 6 bases from J; junction bases left unmatched: 7. The CDR3: CASSVPGQGTEQYF. The CDR3 DNA follows: TGTGCCAGCAGTGTCCCGGGACAGGGTACCGAGCAGTACTTC.

The chain couples TRBV7-2 to TRBJ2-7, with D perhaps TRBD2 (6 bases). Germline V gene lookup returns CDR1 SGHTA and CDR2 FQGNSA. The CDR3 spans 14 residues. Trimming shortened V by 1 base and J by 4 bases, and 11 bases separated the two germline ends. This CDR3 is CASSLDWRGYEQYF. The CDR3 DNA is TGTGCCAGCAGCTTAGACTGGCGGGGATACGAGCAGTACTTC.

This chain links TRBV12-3 or TRBV12-4 with TRBJ2-1; D is unclear. V lost 5 bases and J lost 8, with 10 bases in between. The CDR3 runs 12 residues. The DNA for the CDR3 is TGTGCCAGCAGTCCCGAGAGCGATGAGCAGTTCTTC. It is translated as CASSPESDEQFF.

In its sample, this clonotype was seen a few times. This chain links TRBV24-1 with TRBJ2-2; D is perhaps TRBD1 or TRBD2 (6 bases each). V shed 6 bases and J shed 4 bases, with 17 bases lying between them. Germline CDR1 and CDR2: KGHDR and SFDVKD. There are 16 residues in the CDR3. The CDR3 reads CATSRSGARVTGELFF. As DNA, the CDR3 is TGTGCCACCAGTAGGTCGGGGGCACGAGTCACCGGGGAGCTGTTTTTT.

This clonotype was observed a handful of times. This chain connects TRBV18 to TRBJ2-1, with 15 nucleotides matching TRBD2. V lost 6 bases to trimming and J lost 3 bases; unmatched junction nucleotides: 6. The CDR3 loop spans 17 amino acids. Per germline, CDR1 KGHSH and CDR2 LQKENI. CDR3 nucleotide sequence: TGTGCCAGCTCTCCGGGACTAGCGGGAGGAGGCTACAATGAGCAGTTCTTC. It specifies CASSPGLAGGGYNEQFF.